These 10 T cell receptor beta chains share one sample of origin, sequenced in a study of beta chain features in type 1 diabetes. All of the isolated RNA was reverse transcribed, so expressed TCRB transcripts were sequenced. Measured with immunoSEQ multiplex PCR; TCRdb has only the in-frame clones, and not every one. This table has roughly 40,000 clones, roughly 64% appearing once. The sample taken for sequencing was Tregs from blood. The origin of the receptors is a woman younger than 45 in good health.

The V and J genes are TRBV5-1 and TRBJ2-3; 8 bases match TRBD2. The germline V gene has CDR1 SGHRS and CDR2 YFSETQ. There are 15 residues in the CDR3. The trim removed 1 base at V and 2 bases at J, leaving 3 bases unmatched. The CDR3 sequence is CASSLTSGTTDTQYF. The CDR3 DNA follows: TGCGCCAGCAGCTTGACTAGCGGTACCACAGATACGCAGTATTTT.

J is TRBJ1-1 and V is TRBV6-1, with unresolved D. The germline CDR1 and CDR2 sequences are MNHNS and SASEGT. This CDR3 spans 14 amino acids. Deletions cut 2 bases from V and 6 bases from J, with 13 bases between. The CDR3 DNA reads TGTGCCAGCAGTGAACCGTTACGGGGTGCTGAAGCTTTCTTT. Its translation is CASSEPLRGAEAFF.

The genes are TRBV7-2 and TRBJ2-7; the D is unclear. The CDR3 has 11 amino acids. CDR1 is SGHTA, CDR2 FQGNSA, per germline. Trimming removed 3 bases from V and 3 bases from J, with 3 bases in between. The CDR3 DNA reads TGTGCCAGCAGCTTCCACTACGAGCAGTACTTC. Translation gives CASSFHYEQYF.

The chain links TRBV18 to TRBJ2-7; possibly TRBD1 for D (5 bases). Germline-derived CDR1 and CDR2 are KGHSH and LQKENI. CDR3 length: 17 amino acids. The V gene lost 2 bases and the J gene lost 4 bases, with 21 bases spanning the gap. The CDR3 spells CASSPVKGAPGIYEQYF. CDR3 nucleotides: TGTGCCAGCTCACCAGTGAAAGGGGCGCCCGGTATATACGAGCAGTACTTC.

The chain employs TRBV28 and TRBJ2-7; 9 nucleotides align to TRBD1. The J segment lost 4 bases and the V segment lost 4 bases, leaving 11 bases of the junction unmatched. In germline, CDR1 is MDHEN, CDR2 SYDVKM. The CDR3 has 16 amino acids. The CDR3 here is CASSSTGTGRMYEQYF. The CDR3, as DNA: TGTGCCAGCAGTTCAACCGGGACAGGGAGAATGTACGAGCAGTACTTC.

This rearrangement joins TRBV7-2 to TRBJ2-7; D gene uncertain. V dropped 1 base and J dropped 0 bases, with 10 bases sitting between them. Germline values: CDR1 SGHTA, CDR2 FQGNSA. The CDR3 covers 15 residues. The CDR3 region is CASSLVSWSSYEQYF. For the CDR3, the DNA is TGTGCCAGCAGCTTAGTCTCTTGGAGCTCCTACGAGCAGTACTTC.

CDR3 residues: CASSQEGAGGGYEQYF. The CDR3 DNA sequence: TGCGCCAGCAGCCAAGAGGGGGCGGGGGGCGGCTACGAGCAGTACTTC. The J gene is TRBJ2-7, the V gene TRBV4-3, with 8 bases identical to TRBD2. The CDR3 length is 16 residues. Unmatched junction bases numbered 7, after V lost 0 bases and J lost 3 bases. The V gene's germline CDR1 is LGHNA and CDR2 YSLEER.

CDR3 protein: CASSPPGLASNEQFF. The CDR3 DNA reads TGTGCCAGCTCACCACCGGGCCTAGCAAGCAATGAGCAGTTCTTC. The V gene is TRBV18, the J gene TRBJ2-1, with D tentatively TRBD2 (5 bases). The V gene's germline CDR1 is KGHSH and CDR2 LQKENI. The CDR3 has 15 residues. V lost 0 bases and J lost 6, with 12 bases in between. The complete variable domain, with remaining parts taken from reference TRBV18 and TRBJ2-1, reads NAGVMQNPRHLVRRRGQEARLRCSPMKGHSHVYWYRQLPEEGLKFMVYLQKENIIDESGMPKERFSAEFPKEGPSILRIQQVVRGDSAAYFCASSPPGLASNEQFFGPGTRLTVL.

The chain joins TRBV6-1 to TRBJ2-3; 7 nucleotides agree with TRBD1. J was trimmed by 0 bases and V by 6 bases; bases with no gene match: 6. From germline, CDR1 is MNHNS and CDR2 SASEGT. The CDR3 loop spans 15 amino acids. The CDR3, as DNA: TGTGCCAGCAGCGTCCGGGACAGTAGCACAGATACGCAGTATTTT. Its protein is CASSVRDSSTDTQYF.

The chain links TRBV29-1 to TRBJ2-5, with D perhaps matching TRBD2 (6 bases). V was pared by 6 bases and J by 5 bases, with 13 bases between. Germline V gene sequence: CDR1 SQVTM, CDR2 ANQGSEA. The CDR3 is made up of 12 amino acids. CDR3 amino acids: CSVRESGETQYF. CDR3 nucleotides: TGCAGCGTCCGGGAGAGTGGCGAGACCCAGTACTTC.